A selection of T cell receptor beta chains follows, all from one sample in a study of T cells expressing NK-cell markers. No DNA is given; TCRdb re-called the 5' RACE reads and lists each CDR3 protein once. The specimen's table records some 280,000 distinct CDR3 sequences. Sequencing used blood T cells: a sorted CD56 or NKG2C T cell subset, CD4+ or CD8+ T cells, or bulk PBMC T cells (not recorded which). All receptors derive from a man younger than 35 in good health. CDR3s include the opening cysteine and the closing phenylalanine or tryptophan.

v_call	j_call	cdr3_aa
TRBV29-1	TRBJ1-2	CSVEGPGLYGYTF
TRBV10-3	TRBJ1-1	CAISEVGEAFF
TRBV12-3/TRBV12-4	TRBJ1-5	CASSSRPYGNSNQPQHF
TRBV27	TRBJ2-5	CASSPHHLRMETQYF
TRBV19	TRBJ2-1	CASSIRQGVGEQFF
TRBV12-3/TRBV12-4	TRBJ2-7	CASSPRTNIYEQYF
TRBV24-1	TRBJ1-1	CATSDLSGQAFF
TRBV6-2/TRBV6-3	TRBJ2-7	CASSSLTYEQYF
TRBV12-3/TRBV12-4	TRBJ2-5	CASSSDRESLRQYF
TRBV5-4	TRBJ2-3	CASSLRDADTQYF
TRBV20-1	TRBJ2-2	CSARALAGEVGSGELFF
TRBV20-1	TRBJ2-3	CSASPRSGRFPDTQYF
TRBV6-2/TRBV6-3	TRBJ2-4	CASSPYGRLKNIQYF
TRBV3-1	TRBJ1-1	CASSPYYSPVMNTEAFF
TRBV6-1	TRBJ2-1	CASQRELSYNEQFF
TRBV28	TRBJ2-7	CASNGGGPSVEQYF
TRBV11-2	TRBJ1-3	CASSYQGFSGNTIYF
TRBV6-5	TRBJ1-1	CASSYRWSKGEAFF
TRBV7-6	TRBJ1-1	CASSLRGSDMNTEAFF
TRBV20-1	TRBJ1-5	CSAVRGGNSNQPQHF
TRBV29-1	TRBJ2-2	CSVGENRGTGGELFF
TRBV5-6	TRBJ2-7	CASSELSGSSYEQYF